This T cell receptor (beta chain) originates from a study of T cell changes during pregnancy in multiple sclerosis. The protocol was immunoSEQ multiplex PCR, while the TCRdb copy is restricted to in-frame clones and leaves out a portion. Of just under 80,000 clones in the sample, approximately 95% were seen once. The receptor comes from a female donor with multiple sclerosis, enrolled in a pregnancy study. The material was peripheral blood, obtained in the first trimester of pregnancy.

CDR3 DNA: TGTGCCAGCAGTTTGCAGGGGTACGAGCAGTACTTC. It yields the protein CASSLQGYEQYF. This chain joins TRBV6-6 and TRBJ2-7; D might be TRBD1 (6 bases). This CDR3 has 12 residues. V was trimmed by 4 bases and J by 4 bases, leaving 8 bases between them. Per germline, CDR1 MNHNY and CDR2 SVGAGI (reference sequence).